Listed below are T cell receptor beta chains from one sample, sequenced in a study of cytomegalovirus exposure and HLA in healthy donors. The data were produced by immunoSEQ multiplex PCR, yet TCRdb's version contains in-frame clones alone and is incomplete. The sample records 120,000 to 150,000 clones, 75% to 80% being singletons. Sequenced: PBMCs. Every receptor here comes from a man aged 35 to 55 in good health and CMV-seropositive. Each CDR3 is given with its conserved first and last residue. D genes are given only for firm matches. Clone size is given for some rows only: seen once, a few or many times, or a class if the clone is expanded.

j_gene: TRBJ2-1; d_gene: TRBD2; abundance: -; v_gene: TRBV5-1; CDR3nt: TGCGCCAGCAGGGGGACTAGCGGGAGCGGTGAGCAGTTCTTC; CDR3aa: CASRGTSGSGEQFF
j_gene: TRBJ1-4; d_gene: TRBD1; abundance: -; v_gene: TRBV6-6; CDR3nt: TGTGCCAGCAGTTCAGACAGGGTTTTAACTAATGAAAAACTGTTTTTT; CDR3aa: CASSSDRVLTNEKLFF
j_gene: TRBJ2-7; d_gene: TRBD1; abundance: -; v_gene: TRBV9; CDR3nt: TGTGCCAGCAGCGTAGGCCCAGGGGGCTACGAGCAGTACTTC; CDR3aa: CASSVGPGGYEQYF
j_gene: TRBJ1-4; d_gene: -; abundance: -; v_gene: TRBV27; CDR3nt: TGTGCCAGCAGTCCCCGGCTCCGAGTGCGGGAAAAACTGTTTTTT; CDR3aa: CASSPRLRVREKLFF
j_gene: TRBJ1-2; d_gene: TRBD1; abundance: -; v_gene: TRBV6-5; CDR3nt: TGTGCCAGCAGTTACTCGTCCAGGGGGCGCAGCTATGGCTACACCTTC; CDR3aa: CASSYSSRGRSYGYTF
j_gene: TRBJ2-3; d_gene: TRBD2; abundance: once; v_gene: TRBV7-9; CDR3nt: TGTGCCAGCAGCACGGGACTAGCGGGAAGATTTGATACGCAGTATTTT; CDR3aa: CASSTGLAGRFDTQYF
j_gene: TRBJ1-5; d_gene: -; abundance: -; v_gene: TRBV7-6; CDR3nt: TGTGCCAGCAGCCCAGGGGACAATCAGCCCCAGCATTTT; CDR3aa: CASSPGDNQPQHF
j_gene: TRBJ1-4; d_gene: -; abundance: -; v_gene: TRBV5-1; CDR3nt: TGCGCCAGCAGCTTATCGGGAGTCGCAACTAATGAAAAACTGTTTTTT; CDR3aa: CASSLSGVATNEKLFF
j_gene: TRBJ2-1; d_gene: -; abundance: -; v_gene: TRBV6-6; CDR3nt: TGTGCCAGCAGTTACGAGGGAGAGGATGAGCAGTTCTTC; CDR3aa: CASSYEGEDEQFF
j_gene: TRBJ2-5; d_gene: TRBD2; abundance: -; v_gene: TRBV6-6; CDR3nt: TGTGCCAGCAGATCGGGACTAGCGGACCAAGAGACCCAGTACTTC; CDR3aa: CASRSGLADQETQYF
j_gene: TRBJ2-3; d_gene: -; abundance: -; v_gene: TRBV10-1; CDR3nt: TGCGCCAGCAGGGGCAAATACACAGATACGCAGTATTTT; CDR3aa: CASRGKYTDTQYF
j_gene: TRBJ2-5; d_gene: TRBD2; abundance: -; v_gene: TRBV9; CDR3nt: TGTGCCAGCAGCGGAACCGGGACTAGCGGGATCCCAGAGACCCAGTACTTC; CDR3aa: CASSGTGTSGIPETQYF
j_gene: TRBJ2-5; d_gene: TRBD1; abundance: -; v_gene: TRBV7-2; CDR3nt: TGTGCCAGCAGCTTAGGAGCTAGGACAGGGGAAGAGACCCAGTACTTC; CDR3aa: CASSLGARTGEETQYF
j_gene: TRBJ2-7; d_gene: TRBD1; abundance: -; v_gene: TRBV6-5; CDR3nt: TGTGCCAGCAAGGGACCCGGGACAGGGTCCTACGAGCAGTACTTC; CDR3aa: CASKGPGTGSYEQYF
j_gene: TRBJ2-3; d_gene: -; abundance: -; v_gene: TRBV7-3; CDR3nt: TGTGCCAGCAGCCCAACCCACATCACAGATACGCAGTATTTT; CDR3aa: CASSPTHITDTQYF
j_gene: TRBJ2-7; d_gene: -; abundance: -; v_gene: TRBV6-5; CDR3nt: TGTGCCAGCAGTCTTCAGGGCAGTTCCTACGAGCAGTACTTC; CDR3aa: CASSLQGSSYEQYF
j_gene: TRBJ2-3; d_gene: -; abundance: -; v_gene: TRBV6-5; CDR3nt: TGTGCCAGCAGCGCTAGCCTCGGCACAGATACGCAGTATTTT; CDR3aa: CASSASLGTDTQYF
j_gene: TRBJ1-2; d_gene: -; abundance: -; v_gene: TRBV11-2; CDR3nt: TGTGCCAGCAGCTTATTAAGGGCGGACGTAGCGCGGGGAGGCTACACCTTC; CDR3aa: CASSLLRADVARGGYTF
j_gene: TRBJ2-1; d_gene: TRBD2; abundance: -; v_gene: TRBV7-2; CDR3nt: TGTGCCAGCAGCCCCCCCCCAGCGGGAGCTTACAATGAGCAGTTCTTC; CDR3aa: CASSPPPAGAYNEQFF
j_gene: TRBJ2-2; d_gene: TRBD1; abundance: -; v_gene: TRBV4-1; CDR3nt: TGCGCCAGCAGGTTCGGGACAGGCATCGGGGAGCTGTTTTTT; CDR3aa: CASRFGTGIGELFF
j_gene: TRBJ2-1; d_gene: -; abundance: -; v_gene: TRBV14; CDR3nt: TGTGCCAGCAGCCCGATAGCGGTACTGTCCTACAATGAGCAGTTCTTC; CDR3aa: CASSPIAVLSYNEQFF
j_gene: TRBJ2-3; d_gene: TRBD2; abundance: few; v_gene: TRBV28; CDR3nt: TGTGCCAGCAGTTTAATAGCGGGAGGCACAGATACGCAGTATTTT; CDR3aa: CASSLIAGGTDTQYF
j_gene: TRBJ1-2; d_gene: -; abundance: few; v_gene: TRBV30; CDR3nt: TGTGCCTGGAGCGCCCAGGGGTTGAATGGCTACACCTTC; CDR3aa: CAWSAQGLNGYTF
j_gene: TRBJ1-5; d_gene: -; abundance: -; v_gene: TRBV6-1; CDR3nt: TGTGCCAGCAGCCACGGGGGGGCAGGTCAGCCCCAGCATTTT; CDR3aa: CASSHGGAGQPQHF
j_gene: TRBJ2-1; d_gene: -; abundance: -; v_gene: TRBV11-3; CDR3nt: TGTGCCAGCAGCTTAATGGGACTTCGCAATGAGCAGTTCTTC; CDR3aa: CASSLMGLRNEQFF
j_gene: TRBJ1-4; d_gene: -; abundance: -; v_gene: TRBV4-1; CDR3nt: TGCGCCAGCAGCCGACCAGATGCGGGAGGGGAAAAACTGTTTTTT; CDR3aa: CASSRPDAGGEKLFF
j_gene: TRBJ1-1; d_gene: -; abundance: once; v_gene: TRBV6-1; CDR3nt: TGTGCCAGCAGTGAAGGACAGGACCCGGGGTTCTTT; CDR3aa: CASSEGQDPGFF
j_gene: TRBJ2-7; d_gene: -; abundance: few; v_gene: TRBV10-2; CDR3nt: TGCGCCAGCATTCCCGGGAGCGCCTCCTACGAGCAGTACTTC; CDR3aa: CASIPGSASYEQYF
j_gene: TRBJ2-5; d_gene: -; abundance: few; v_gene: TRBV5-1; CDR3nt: TGCGCCAGCAGCTTCCAGGGGTGGGAGGGCCAAGAGACCCAGTACTTC; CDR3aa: CASSFQGWEGQETQYF
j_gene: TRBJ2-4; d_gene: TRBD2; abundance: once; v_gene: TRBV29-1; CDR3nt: TGCAGCGTCTGGGGAGGGACTAGCGGGACCCTGGCCCAGGACATTCAGTACTTC; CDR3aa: CSVWGGTSGTLAQDIQYF
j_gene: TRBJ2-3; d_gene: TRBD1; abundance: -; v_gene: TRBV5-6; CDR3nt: TGTGCCAGCAGCTTAGCCGGGACAGGGAGCACAGATACGCAGTATTTT; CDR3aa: CASSLAGTGSTDTQYF
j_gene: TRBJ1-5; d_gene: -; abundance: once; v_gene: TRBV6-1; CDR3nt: TGTGCCAGCAGTGAACGGTTCAGGGTGGGTCAGCCCCAGCATTTT; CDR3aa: CASSERFRVGQPQHF
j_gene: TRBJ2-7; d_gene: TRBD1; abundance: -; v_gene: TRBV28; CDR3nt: TGTGCCAGCAGTTTAAGCCAGGGGGCCGGTTCCTACGAGCAGTACTTC; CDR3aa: CASSLSQGAGSYEQYF
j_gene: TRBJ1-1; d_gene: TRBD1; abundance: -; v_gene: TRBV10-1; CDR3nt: TGCGCCAGCAGTGAGTCAGGCAGGGGGGCTTTCTTT; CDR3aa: CASSESGRGAFF
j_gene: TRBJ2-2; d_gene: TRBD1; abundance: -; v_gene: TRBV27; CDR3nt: TGTGCCAGCAGTCTCGGGACAGGGGGCATGGCCGGGGAGCTGTTTTTT; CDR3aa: CASSLGTGGMAGELFF
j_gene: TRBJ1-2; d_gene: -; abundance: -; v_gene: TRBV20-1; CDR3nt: TGCAGTGCTAGCCCACAGTATGGCTACACCTTC; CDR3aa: CSASPQYGYTF
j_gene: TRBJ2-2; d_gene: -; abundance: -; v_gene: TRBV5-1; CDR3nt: TGCGCCAGCAGCTCCCCGCCCCCGAGCACCGGGGAGCTGTTTTTT; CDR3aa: CASSSPPPSTGELFF
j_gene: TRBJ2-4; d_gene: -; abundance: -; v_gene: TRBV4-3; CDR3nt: TGCGCCAGCAGCCAAGATTTAACAGGCAGAGCCAAAAACATTCAGTACTTC; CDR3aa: CASSQDLTGRAKNIQYF
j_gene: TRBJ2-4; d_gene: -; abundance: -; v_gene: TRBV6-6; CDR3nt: TGTGCCAGCAGTTGGGACTTTCAAAACATTCAGTACTTC; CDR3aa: CASSWDFQNIQYF
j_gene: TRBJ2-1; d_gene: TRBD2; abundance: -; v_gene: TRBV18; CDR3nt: TGTGCCAGCTCATCGGGACTAGCGGGAGTATTAGTGGAGCAGTTCTTC; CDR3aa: CASSSGLAGVLVEQFF
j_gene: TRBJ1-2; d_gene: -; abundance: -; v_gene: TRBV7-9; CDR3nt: TGTGCCAGCAGTCACGGGTCGGTAGTCAATGGCTACACCTTC; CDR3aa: CASSHGSVVNGYTF
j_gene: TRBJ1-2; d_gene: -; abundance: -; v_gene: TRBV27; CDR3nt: TGTGCCAGCAGTTTCGCCCCGCGGGGGAGCTATGGCTACACCTTC; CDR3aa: CASSFAPRGSYGYTF
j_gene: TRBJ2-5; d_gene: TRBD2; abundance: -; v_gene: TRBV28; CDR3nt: TGTGCCAGCGGTACGACTAGCGGGACTAAAGAGACCCAGTACTTC; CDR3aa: CASGTTSGTKETQYF
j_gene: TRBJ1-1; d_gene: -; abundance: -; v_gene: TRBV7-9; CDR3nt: TGTGCCAGCAGCTTATCCACGGGGACTGAAGCTTTCTTT; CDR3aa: CASSLSTGTEAFF
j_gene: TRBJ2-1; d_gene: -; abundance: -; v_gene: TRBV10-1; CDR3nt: TGCGCCAGCAGTGGATTGCCCAGGCTCAATGAGCAGTTCTTC; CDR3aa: CASSGLPRLNEQFF
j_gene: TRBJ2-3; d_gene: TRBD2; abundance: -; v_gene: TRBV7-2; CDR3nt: TGTGCCAGCAGCGCTCCGGGACTAGCAGCAGATACGCAGTATTTT; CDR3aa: CASSAPGLAADTQYF
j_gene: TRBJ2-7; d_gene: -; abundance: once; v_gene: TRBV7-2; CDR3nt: TGTGCCAGCAACACTCAGGCTGTCCGATATGAGCAGTACTTC; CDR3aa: CASNTQAVRYEQYF
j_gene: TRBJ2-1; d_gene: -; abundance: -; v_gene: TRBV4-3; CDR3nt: TGCGCCAGCAGCCAAGATGGGACTCCGTCCTACAATGAGCAGTTCTTC; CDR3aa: CASSQDGTPSYNEQFF
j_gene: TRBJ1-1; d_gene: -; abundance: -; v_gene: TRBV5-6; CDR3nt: TGTGCCAGCAGCCTAGATACTTATGGAGCTTTCTTT; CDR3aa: CASSLDTYGAFF
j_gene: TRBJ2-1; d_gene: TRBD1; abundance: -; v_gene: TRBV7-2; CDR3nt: TGTGCCAGCAGCTTATACGGACAGGGTCCGTTCTTC; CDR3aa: CASSLYGQGPFF
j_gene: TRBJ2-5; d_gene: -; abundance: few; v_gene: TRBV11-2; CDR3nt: TGTGCCAGCAGATCCTCAGAGACCCAGTACTTC; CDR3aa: CASRSSETQYF
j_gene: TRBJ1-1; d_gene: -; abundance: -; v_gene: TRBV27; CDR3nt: TGTGCCAGCCCCCCAACCCGCCGGGGGAACACTGAAGCTTTCTTT; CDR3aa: CASPPTRRGNTEAFF
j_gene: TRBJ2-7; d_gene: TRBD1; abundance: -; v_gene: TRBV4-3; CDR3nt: TGCGCCAGCGGCCGGACAGGGACGAGCTCCTACGAGCAGTACTTC; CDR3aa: CASGRTGTSSYEQYF
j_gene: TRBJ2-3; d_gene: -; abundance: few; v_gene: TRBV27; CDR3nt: TGTGCCAGCAGTTCCCCGTATACGCAGTATTTT; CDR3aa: CASSSPYTQYF